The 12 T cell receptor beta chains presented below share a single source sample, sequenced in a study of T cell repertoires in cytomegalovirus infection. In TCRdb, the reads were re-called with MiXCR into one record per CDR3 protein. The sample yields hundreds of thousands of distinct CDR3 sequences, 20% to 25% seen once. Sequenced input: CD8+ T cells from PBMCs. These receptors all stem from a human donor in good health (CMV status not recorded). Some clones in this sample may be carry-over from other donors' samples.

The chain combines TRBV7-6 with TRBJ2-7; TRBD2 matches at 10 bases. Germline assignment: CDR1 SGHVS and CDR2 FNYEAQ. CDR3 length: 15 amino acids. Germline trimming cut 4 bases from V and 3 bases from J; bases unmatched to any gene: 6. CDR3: CASSSTLAGDYEQYF. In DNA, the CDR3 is TGTGCCAGCAGCTCCACTCTAGCGGGGGACTACGAGCAGTACTTC. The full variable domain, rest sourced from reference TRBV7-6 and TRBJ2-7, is GAGVSQSPRYKVTKRGQDVALRCDPISGHVSLYWYRQALGQGPEFLTYFNYEAQQDKSGLPNDRFSAERPEGSISTLTIQRTEQRDSAMYRCASSSTLAGDYEQYFGPGTRLTVT.

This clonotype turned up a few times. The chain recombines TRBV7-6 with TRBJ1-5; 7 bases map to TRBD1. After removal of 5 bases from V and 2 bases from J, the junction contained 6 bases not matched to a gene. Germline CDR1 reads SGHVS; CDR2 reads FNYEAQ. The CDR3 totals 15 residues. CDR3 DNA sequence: TGTGCCAGCAGCCCGGGGAGGGGGCGCAATCAGCCCCAGCATTTT. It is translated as CASSPGRGRNQPQHF.

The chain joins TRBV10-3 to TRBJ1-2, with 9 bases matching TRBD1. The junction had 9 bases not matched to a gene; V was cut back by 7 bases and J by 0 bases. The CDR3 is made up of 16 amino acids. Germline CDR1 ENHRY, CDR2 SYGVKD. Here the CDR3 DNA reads TGTGCCATCATCACCGGGACAGGGAACACTAACTATGGCTACACCTTC. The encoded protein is CAIITGTGNTNYGYTF.

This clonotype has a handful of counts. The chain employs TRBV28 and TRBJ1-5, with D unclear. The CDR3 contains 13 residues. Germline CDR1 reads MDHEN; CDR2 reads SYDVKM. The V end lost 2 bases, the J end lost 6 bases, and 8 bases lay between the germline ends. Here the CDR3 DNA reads TGTGCCAGCAGTTTAGGGTCGGCTCAGCCCCAGCATTTT. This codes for CASSLGSAQPQHF.

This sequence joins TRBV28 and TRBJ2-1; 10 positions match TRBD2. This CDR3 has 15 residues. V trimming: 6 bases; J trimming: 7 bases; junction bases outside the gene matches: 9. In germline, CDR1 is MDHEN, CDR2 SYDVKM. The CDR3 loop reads CASRPGTSVQNEQFF. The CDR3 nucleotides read TGTGCCAGCAGGCCCGGGACTAGCGTACAAAATGAGCAGTTCTTC.

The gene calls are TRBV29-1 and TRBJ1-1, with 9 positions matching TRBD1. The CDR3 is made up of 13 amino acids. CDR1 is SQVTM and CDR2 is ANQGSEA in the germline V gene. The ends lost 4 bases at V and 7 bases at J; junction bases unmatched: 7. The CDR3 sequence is CSVGGQGNFEAFF. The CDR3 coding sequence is TGCAGCGTTGGGGGACAGGGTAACTTTGAAGCTTTCTTT.

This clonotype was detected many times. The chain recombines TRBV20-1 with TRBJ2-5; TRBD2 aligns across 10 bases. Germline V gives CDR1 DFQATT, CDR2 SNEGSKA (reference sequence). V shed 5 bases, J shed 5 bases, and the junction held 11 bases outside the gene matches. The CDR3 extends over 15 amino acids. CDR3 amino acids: CSAFRSGGPGETQYF. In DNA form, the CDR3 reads TGCAGTGCTTTCCGTAGCGGGGGGCCCGGGGAGACCCAGTACTTC.

CDR3: CASSEALSDRALYNEQFF. The CDR3 DNA reads as TGTGCCAGCAGTGAAGCGCTTTCGGACAGGGCCCTTTACAATGAGCAGTTCTTC. The chain couples TRBV2 to TRBJ2-1; TRBD1 matches 8 bases. Germline trimming cut 0 bases from V and 4 bases from J; bases unmatched to any gene: 11. The CDR3 is made up of 18 amino acids. The germline gives CDR1 SNHLY, CDR2 FYNNEI.

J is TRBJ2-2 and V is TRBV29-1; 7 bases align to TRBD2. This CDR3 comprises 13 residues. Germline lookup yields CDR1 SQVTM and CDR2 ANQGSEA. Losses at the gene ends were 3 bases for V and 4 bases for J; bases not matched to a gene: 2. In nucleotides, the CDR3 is TGCAGCGTTGAGTGGGGGGGCACCGGGGAGCTGTTTTTT. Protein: CSVEWGGTGELFF.

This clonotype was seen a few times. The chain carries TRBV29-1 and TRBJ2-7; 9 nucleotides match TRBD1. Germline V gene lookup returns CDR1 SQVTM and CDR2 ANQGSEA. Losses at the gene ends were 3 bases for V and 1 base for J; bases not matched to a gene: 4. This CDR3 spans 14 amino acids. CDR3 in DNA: TGCAGCGTTGACCCCGGGACAGGGTCCTACGAGCAGTACTTC. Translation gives CSVDPGTGSYEQYF.

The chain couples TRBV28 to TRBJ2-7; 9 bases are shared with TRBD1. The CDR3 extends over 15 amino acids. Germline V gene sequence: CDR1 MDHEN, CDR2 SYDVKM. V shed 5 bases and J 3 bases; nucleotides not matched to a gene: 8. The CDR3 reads CASSPTGGSIYEQYV. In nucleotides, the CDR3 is TGTGCCAGCAGTCCCACAGGGGGCTCAATCTACGAGCAGTACGTC.

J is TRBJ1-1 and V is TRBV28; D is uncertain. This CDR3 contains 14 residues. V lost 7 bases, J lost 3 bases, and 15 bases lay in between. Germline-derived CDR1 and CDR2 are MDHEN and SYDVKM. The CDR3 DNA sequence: TGTGCCAGCAAAGCGGACCCGTTCGACACTGAAGCTTTCTTT. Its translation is CASKADPFDTEAFF. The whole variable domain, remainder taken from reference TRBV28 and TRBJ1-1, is DVKVTQSSRYLVKRTGEKVFLECVQDMDHENMFWYRQDPGLGLRLIYFSYDVKMKEKGDIPEGYSVSREKKERFSLILESASTNQTSMYLCASKADPFDTEAFFGQGTRLTVV.